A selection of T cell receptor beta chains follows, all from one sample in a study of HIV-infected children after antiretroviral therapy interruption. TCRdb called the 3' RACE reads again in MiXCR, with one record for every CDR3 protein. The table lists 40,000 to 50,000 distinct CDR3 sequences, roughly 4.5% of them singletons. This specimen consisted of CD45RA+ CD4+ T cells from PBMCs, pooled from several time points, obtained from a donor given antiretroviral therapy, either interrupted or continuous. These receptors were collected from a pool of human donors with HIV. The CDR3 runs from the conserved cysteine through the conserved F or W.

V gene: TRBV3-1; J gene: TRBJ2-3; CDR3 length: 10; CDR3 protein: CASLTDTQYF
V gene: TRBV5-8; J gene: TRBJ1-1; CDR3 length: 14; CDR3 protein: CASSLARLNTEAFF
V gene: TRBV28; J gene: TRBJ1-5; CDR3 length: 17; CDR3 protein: CASSPVSLRGGDQPQHF
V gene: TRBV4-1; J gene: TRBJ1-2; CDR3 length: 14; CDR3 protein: CASSITRGLNGYTF
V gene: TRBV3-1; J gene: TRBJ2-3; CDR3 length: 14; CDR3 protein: CASTYNQRQDTQYF
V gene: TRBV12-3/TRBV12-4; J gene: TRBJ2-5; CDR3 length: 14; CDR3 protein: CASTFRRFQETQYF
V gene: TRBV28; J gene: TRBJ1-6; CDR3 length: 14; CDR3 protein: CASNQGRLNSPLHF
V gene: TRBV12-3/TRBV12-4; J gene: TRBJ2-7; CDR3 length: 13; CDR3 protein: CASSRTQAFEQYF
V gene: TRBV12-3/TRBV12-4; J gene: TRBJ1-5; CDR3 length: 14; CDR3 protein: CASGQGGSNQPQHF
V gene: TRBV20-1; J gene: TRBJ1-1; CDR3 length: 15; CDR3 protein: CSARDQRQARGDAFF
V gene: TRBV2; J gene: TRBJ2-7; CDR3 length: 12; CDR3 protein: CASSASDRGQYF
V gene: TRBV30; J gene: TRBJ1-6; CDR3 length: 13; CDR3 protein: CAWSAGANSPLHF
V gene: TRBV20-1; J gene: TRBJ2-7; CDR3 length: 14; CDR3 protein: CSARRPGGGYEQYF
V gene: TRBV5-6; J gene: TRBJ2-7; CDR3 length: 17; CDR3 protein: CASSSRVNVRTLYEQYF
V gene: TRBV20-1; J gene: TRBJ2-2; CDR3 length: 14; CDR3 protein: CSARGLDNTGELFF
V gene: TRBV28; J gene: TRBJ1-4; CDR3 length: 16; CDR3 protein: CASSTQGTSANEKLFF
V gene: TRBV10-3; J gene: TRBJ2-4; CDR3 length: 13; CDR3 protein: CAISEGGPNIQYF
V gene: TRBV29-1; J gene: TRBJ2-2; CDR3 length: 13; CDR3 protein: CSAGHTNTGELFF
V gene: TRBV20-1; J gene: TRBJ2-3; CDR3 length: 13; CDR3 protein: CSAQGGGRDTQYF
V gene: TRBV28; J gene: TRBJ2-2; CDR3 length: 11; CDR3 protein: CASLYTGELFF
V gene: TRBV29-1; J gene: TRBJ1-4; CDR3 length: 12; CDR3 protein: CRQINGREKLFF
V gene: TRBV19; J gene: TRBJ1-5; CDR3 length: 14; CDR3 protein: CASNTDFGRQPQHF
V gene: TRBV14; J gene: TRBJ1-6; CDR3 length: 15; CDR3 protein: CASSQGGPYNSPLHF
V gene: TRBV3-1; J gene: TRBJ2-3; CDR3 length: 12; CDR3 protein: CASSSHIFTQYF
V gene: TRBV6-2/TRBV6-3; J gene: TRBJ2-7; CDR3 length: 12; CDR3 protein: CASSSPVLEQYF
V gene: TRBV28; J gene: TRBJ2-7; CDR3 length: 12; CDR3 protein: CASIGQSYEQYF
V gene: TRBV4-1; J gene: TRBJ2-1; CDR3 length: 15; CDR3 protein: CASSQDSSSYNEQFF
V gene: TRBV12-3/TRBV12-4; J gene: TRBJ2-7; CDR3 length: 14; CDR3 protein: CASATTGFPFEQYF
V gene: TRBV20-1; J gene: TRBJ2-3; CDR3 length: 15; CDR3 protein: CSARDRTRGTDTQYF
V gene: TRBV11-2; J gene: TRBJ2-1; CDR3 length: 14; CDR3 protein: CASSPLYPYNEQFF
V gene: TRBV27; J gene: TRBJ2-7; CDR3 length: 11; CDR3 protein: CASSSPRGQYF
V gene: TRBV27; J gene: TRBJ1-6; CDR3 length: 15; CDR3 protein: CASSAGQGSDSPLHF
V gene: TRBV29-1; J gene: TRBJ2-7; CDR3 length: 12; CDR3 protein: CSVEDGLREQYF
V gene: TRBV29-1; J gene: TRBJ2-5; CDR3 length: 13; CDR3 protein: CSVEGRREETQYF
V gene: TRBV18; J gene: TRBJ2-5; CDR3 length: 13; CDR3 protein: CASSPPIQETQYF
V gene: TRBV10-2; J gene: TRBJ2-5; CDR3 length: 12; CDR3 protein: CASSASQETQYF
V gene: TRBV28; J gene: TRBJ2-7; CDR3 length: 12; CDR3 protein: CASSFIVYEQYF
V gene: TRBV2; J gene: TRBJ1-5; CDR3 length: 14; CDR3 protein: CASSRDRDNQPQHF
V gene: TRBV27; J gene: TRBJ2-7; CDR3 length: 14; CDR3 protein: CASSLGPGIYEQYF
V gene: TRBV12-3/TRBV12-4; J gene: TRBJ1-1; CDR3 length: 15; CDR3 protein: CASSRTGRGNTEAFF
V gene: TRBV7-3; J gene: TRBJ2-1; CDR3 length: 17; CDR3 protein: CASSLTWGAGTYNEQFF
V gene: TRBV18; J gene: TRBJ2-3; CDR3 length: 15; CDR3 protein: CASSPWDRQRDTQYF
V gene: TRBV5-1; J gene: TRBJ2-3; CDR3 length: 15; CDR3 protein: CASSLRDGRTDTQYF
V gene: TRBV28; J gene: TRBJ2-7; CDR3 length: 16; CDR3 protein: CASSDGGSPLIHEQYF
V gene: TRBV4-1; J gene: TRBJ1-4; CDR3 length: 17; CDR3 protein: CASSLLQGTRTNEKLFF
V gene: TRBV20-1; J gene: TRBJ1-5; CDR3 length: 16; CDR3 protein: CSAREPNRVANQPQHF
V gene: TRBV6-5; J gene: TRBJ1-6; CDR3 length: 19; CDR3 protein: CASSYWGQGISSYNSPLHF
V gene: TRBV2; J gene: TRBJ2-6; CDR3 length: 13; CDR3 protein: CASRAGGANVLTF
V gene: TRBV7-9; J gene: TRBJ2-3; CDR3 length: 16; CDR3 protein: CASSLAWDRGSDTQYF
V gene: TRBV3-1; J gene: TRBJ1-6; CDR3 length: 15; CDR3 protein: CASSRGPSDNSPLHF
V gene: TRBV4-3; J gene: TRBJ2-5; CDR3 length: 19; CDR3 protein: CASSHSLTSGSSYEETQYF
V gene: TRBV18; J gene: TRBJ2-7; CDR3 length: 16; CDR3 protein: CASSPAVGQGAYEQYF
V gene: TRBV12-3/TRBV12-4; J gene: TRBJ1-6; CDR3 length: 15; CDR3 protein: CASSLRTASNSPLHF
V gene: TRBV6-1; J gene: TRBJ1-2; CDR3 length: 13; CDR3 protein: CASSAQGNYGYTF
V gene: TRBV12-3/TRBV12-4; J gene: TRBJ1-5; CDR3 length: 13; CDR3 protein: CASSGRYNQPQHF
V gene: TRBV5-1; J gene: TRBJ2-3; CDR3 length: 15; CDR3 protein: CATSSMRGGPDTQYF